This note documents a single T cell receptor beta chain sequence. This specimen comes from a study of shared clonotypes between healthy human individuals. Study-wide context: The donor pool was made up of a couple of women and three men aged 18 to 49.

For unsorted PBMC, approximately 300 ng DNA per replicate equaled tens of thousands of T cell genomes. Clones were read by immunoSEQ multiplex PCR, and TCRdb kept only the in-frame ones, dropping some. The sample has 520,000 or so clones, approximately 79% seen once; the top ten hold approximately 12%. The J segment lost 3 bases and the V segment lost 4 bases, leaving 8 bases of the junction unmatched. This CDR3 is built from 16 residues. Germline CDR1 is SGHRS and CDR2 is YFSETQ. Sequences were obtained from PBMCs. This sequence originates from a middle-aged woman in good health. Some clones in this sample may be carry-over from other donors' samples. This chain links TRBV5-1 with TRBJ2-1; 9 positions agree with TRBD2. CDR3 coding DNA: TGCGCCAGCAGCCACTCCGGGACTAGCAACTACAATGAGCAGTTCTTC. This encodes CASSHSGTSNYNEQFF.